The text below deals with one TCR beta chain. No antigen is known for it. These data originate in a study of beta chain features in type 1 diabetes. Overall study: About 98,000,000 sorted cells were examined across all samples.

Study-wide points: Junctions at VDJ sites from type 1 diabetes patients had fewer insertions and more deletions.

CDR3 size: 13 residues. From germline, CDR1 is SGDLS and CDR2 YYNGEE. V was shortened by 6 bases and J by 4 bases, with 11 bases between the two germline ends. What was sequenced were expressed TCRB transcripts, since all of the isolated RNA had been reverse transcribed. Sequencing was performed with immunoSEQ multiplex PCR; in TCRdb, only in-frame clones are kept and a portion is missing. The sample lists hundreds of thousands of clones, approximately 31% occurring once. Sorting of CD4+ naive, central memory, regulatory and stem cell-like memory cells was performed via CD45RO/CCR7/CD25/CD127/CD95/CD27.

The rearrangement joins TRBV9 to TRBJ2-1, with D unresolved. The material sequenced was naive CD4+ T cells from blood. The receptor's source is a young man in good health. Written as DNA, the CDR3 is TGTGCCAGCAACCTACTTCAATACAATGAGCAGTTCTTC. It specifies CASNLLQYNEQFF.